This entry lists 6 T cell receptor beta chains sequenced from one sample in a study of blood T cell repertoires in COVID-19. Assay used: immunoSEQ multiplex PCR; TCRdb lists only in-frame clones, some missing. The table includes more than 75,000 clones, around 89% detected once. Sample: peripheral blood. These receptors were collected from a woman of 80 years or more with active COVID-19.

Of note for this clone: Additional DNA sequences in this sample encode the identical CDR3. The J gene is TRBJ2-7, the V gene TRBV5-1; 8 nucleotides align to TRBD2. This CDR3 is built from 20 residues. Germline CDR1 is SGHRS and CDR2 is YFSETQ. J was trimmed by 2 bases and V by 2 bases; bases with no gene match: 21. As DNA, the CDR3 is TGCGCCAGCAGCTTAAGACGGGCGGGGGGCGCGGCGGGAGAGGCCTACGAGCAGTACTTC. Translation: CASSLRRAGGAAGEAYEQYF.

This clone was seen a handful of times. The V call is TRBV7-2, the J call TRBJ2-3; the match to TRBD2 covers 7 bases. Trimming removed 6 bases from V and 11 bases from J; junction bases left unmatched: 14. Germline V lookup: CDR1 SGHTA, CDR2 FQGNSA. The CDR3 totals 14 residues. Here the CDR3 DNA reads TGTGCCAGCAGAATGACTAGCCCCAATACGGGGCAGTATTTT. This sequence encodes CASRMTSPNTGQYF.

This chain links TRBV7-2 with TRBJ1-1, with 8 bases fitting TRBD1. Germline-derived CDR1 and CDR2 are SGHTA and FQGNSA. Trimming at V came to 6 bases and at J to 5 bases, leaving 14 bases not matched to a gene. The CDR3 sequence is 16 residues long. CDR3: CASSSQPTGAGTEAFF. The DNA for the CDR3 is TGTGCCAGCAGTTCACAACCGACAGGGGCGGGGACTGAAGCTTTCTTT.

This clone was counted once. This rearrangement joins TRBV7-2 to TRBJ1-3, with D possibly being TRBD1 (6 bases). CDR3 length equals 14 residues. Germline CDR1 reads SGHTA; CDR2 reads FQGNSA. V lost 5 bases, J lost 2 bases, and 10 bases lay in between. This CDR3 reads CASSEQGTGNTIYF. Here the CDR3 DNA reads TGTGCCAGCAGCGAACAGGGAACTGGAAACACCATATATTTT.

This clone was seen more than once but under ten times. The V and J genes are TRBV5-1 and TRBJ1-1, with unresolved D. Germline CDR1 reads SGHRS; CDR2 reads YFSETQ. With 2 bases removed from V and 1 base from J, the gap between germline ends came to 6 bases. The CDR3 length is 13 residues. The CDR3, as DNA: TGCGCCAGCAGCTTCTCGGGGAACACTGAAGCTTTCTTT. It specifies CASSFSGNTEAFF.

This clone was seen just once. V is TRBV9 and J is TRBJ2-1; 7 bases are a match to TRBD2. CDR1 and CDR2 from the germline V gene are SGDLS and YYNGEE. Trimming cost V 2 bases and J 7 bases; bases outside gene matches: 9. The CDR3 extends over 15 amino acids. DNA for the CDR3: TGTGCCAGCAGCGTTACCGGCGGGAGCTGGAATGAGCAGTTCTTC. Protein product: CASSVTGGSWNEQFF.